Listed here are 25 T cell receptor beta chains from one sample, sequenced in a study of CD8 T cells in ankylosing spondylitis. MiXCR, applied by TCRdb to the 5' RACE reads, yields one record per CDR3 protein. The sample gives 350,000 or so distinct CDR3 sequences, 9.5% to 13% of which show up once; roughly a tenth is in the top ten. Sequencing was performed on blood, either unsorted or a sorted T cell fraction (not recorded which). The origin of the receptors is a female donor with ankylosing spondylitis or in good health (not recorded which).

This clonotype was picked up many times. The chain joins TRBV7-2 to TRBJ1-2, with D perhaps matching TRBD1 (6 bases). V lost 5 bases and J lost 2, with 18 bases in between. The CDR3 runs to 16 residues. Germline-derived CDR1 and CDR2 are SGHTA and FQGNSA. The CDR3 DNA reads TGTGCCAGCAGCACCCCGGTCGGGACATTGAACTATGGCTACACCTTC. It specifies CASSTPVGTLNYGYTF.

CDR3 DNA sequence: TGCAGTGCACCGACTAGCGGCCCCACAGATACGCAGTATTTT. Encoded protein: CSAPTSGPTDTQYF. The gene calls are TRBV20-1 and TRBJ2-3; 9 bases align to TRBD2. V lost 6 bases, J lost 2 bases, and 6 bases stayed unmatched. CDR3 length: 14 residues. Germline V gene lookup returns CDR1 DFQATT and CDR2 SNEGSKA (reference sequence).

The CDR3 DNA is TGCAGTGCTAGAGACGGGGGACAGGTCAATCAGCCCCAGCATTTT. It translates to CSARDGGQVNQPQHF. This chain links TRBV20-1 with TRBJ1-5; TRBD1 agrees at 8 bases. The CDR3 has 15 amino acids. The germline CDR1 and CDR2 sequences are DFQATT and SNEGSKA (reference sequence). Losses at the gene ends were 0 bases for V and 3 bases for J; bases not matched to a gene: 4.

The sample holds a few counts of this clonotype. The chain employs TRBV5-1 and TRBJ2-5; weak D call: TRBD1 (5 bases). The V end lost 3 bases, the J end lost 5 bases, and 17 bases lay between the germline ends. Germline-derived CDR1 and CDR2 are SGHRS and YFSETQ. This CDR3 is 15 amino acids long. This chain's CDR3 is CASSYQKGAWETQYF. DNA of the CDR3: TGCGCCAGCAGCTATCAGAAAGGGGCTTGGGAGACCCAGTACTTC. Combining the CDR3 with reference TRBV5-1 and TRBJ2-5 gives the whole variable domain KAGVTQTPRYLIKTRGQQVTLSCSPISGHRSVSWYQQTPGQGLQFLFEYFSETQRNKGNFPGRFSGRQFSNSRSEMNVSTLELGDSALYLCASSYQKGAWETQYFGPGTRLLVL.

This clonotype has ten or more counts. The chain joins TRBV6-1 to TRBJ1-5; no clear D. The CDR3 runs to 15 residues. V lost 3 bases to trimming and J lost 1 base, with 10 bases between them. Per the germline V gene, CDR1 is MNHNS and CDR2 is SASEGT. The chain's CDR3 is CASSEGPSSNQPQHF. For the CDR3, the DNA is TGTGCCAGCAGTGAGGGTCCCTCGAGCAATCAGCCCCAGCATTTT.

This clonotype was detected only a few times. V and J are TRBV10-2 and TRBJ2-1, with D unclear. This CDR3 is built from 11 residues. The germline V gene encodes CDR1 WSHSY and CDR2 SAAADI. With 2 bases removed from V and 8 bases from J, the gap between germline ends came to 4 bases. The CDR3 DNA reads TGCGCCAGCAGTGAGAGTTATGAGCAGTTCTTC. This gives the protein CASSESYEQFF.

The sample holds many counts of this clonotype. Sequence at one end of the junction differs from germline and may be a read error. The chain joins TRBV15 to TRBJ2-7, with D perhaps matching TRBD1 (6 bases). Germline-derived CDR1 and CDR2 are LNHNV and YYDKDF (reference sequence). There are 13 residues in the CDR3. CDR3 bases: TGTGCCACCAGCAGAGATTTGACGGGACAATTTTTTTTC. Its translation: CATSRDLTGQFFF.

The chain is built from TRBV7-8 and TRBJ2-1; TRBD1 might be the D (6 bases). CDR1 SGHVS and CDR2 FQNEAQ come from the germline V gene. The CDR3 sequence is 15 residues long. V lost 4 bases and J 1 base, leaving 11 bases between the germline ends. CDR3 sequence reads: CASSSTGTSYNEQFF. The CDR3 DNA is TGTGCCAGCAGCTCAACCGGGACATCCTACAATGAGCAGTTCTTC.

This clonotype showed up many times. This rearrangement joins TRBV7-2 to TRBJ2-7; D may match TRBD1 or TRBD2 (5 bases each). The ends were cut back, 1 base at V and 2 bases at J, with 12 bases in the middle. Per the germline V gene, CDR1 is SGHTA and CDR2 is FQGNSA. The CDR3 consists of 15 residues. DNA for the CDR3: TGTGCCAGCAGCTTAGGGGGGACGTCTACCTACGAGCAGTACTTC. Translating it yields CASSLGGTSTYEQYF.

This clonotype occurred many times. The V call is TRBV24-1, the J call TRBJ2-7; D is unclear. V was shortened by 8 bases and J by 3 bases, with 22 bases between the two germline ends. This CDR3 contains 16 residues. Germline V gene data show CDR1 as KGHDR and CDR2 as SFDVKD. CDR3 in amino acids: CATTLRAGQEDYEQYF. The CDR3 coding sequence is TGTGCCACCACCCTAAGGGCAGGTCAGGAAGACTACGAGCAGTACTTC.

This sequence joins TRBV20-1 and TRBJ1-1; a weak D match, TRBD1 (6 bases). CDR1 DFQATT and CDR2 SNEGSKA come from the germline V gene (reference sequence). The CDR3 runs 17 residues. V lost 0 bases, J lost 6 bases, and 23 bases lay in between. CDR3 loop: CSARDLLTGGGRSEAFF. DNA for the CDR3: TGCAGTGCTAGAGATCTCCTGACAGGTGGGGGGAGGTCTGAAGCTTTCTTT.

A few counts support this clonotype. This chain joins TRBV19 and TRBJ1-2, with 8 bases matching TRBD1. The length of the CDR3 is 14 residues. Germline V CDR1 and CDR2: LNHDA, SQIVND (reference sequence). With 6 bases clipped from V and 7 bases from J, the junction kept 10 bases outside the gene matches. CDR3 region: CASSIGQGGVGYTF. Written as DNA, the CDR3 is TGTGCCAGTAGCATCGGACAGGGCGGAGTTGGCTACACCTTC.

This clonotype was counted between two and nine times. The chain recombines TRBV12-3 or TRBV12-4 with TRBJ1-2; TRBD1 matches at 9 bases. Germline trimming cut 8 bases from V and 7 bases from J; bases unmatched to any gene: 8. The CDR3 sequence is 13 residues long. In DNA form, the CDR3 reads TGTGCCAGCCGGAGGACAGGGGCCATTGGCTACACCTTC. Its protein product is CASRRTGAIGYTF.

The CDR3, as DNA: TGTGCCATCACCCCCGCGGGCAATTTCAATGAGCAGTTCTTC. It yields the protein CAITPAGNFNEQFF. The V call is TRBV10-3, the J call TRBJ2-1; TRBD2 is a possible D gene (5 bases). Between the trimmed V and J ends, which lost 7 bases and 6 bases, there was a span of 16 bases. This CDR3 contains 14 residues. The V gene's germline CDR1 is ENHRY and CDR2 SYGVKD.

This chain links TRBV7-2 with TRBJ2-2; TRBD2 might be the D (5 bases). The V gene lost 2 bases and the J gene lost 4 bases, with 8 bases spanning the gap. The CDR3 length is 14 residues. Germline CDR1 is SGHTA and CDR2 is FQGNSA. The CDR3 spells CASSLIRGTGELFF. The CDR3 DNA reads TGTGCCAGCAGCTTAATACGGGGCACCGGGGAGCTGTTTTTT.

The genes are TRBV7-2 and TRBJ1-4, with D maybe TRBD1 (5 bases). The CDR3 extends over 14 amino acids. V dropped 2 bases and J dropped 3 bases, with 7 bases sitting between them. From germline, CDR1 is SGHTA and CDR2 FQGNSA. CDR3 bases: TGTGCCAGCAGCTTATGGACATCTAATGAAAAACTGTTTTTT. Translating it yields CASSLWTSNEKLFF.

The rearrangement links TRBV30 to TRBJ2-1; TRBD1 matches 7 bases. With 2 bases clipped from V and 5 bases from J, the junction kept 6 bases outside the gene matches. The CDR3 is made up of 14 amino acids. The germline gives CDR1 GTSNPN, CDR2 SVGIG (reference sequence). The CDR3 coding sequence is TGTGCCTGGAGTCAGGGGGTCGTAAACAATGAGCAGTTCTTC. It specifies CAWSQGVVNNEQFF.

This clonotype was counted ten times or more. V is TRBV24-1 and J is TRBJ2-1; 7 bases are shared with TRBD2. Germline lookup yields CDR1 KGHDR and CDR2 SFDVKD. CDR3 length: 13 residues. The ends lost 9 bases at V and 3 bases at J; junction bases unmatched: 4. Here the CDR3 reads CATSSGDYNEQFF. As DNA, the CDR3 is TGTGCCACCTCCAGCGGGGACTACAATGAGCAGTTCTTC.

In the case of this clonotype: A clone one base away is much larger, so this may be a read error. For the CDR3, the DNA is TGCGCCAGCAGCTTGGCCGCCCTTCCGGGTACTGAAGCTCTCTTT. It codes for CASSLAALPGTEALF. The chain links TRBV5-1 to TRBJ1-1; D is undetermined. The germline V gene encodes CDR1 SGHRS and CDR2 YFSETQ. The CDR3 sequence is 15 residues long. Full variable domain (outside the CDR3, taken from reference TRBV5-1 and TRBJ1-1): KAGVTQTPRYLIKTRGQQVTLSCSPISGHRSVSWYQQTPGQGLQFLFEYFSETQRNKGNFPGRFSGRQFSNSRSEMNVSTLELGDSALYLCASSLAALPGTEALFGQGTRLTVV.

About this clonotype itself: One base away lies a much larger clone, so this may be a sequencing read error. The chain couples TRBV27 to TRBJ1-1; unclear D gene. CDR1 and CDR2 (germline): MNHEY, SMNVEV (reference sequence). V lost 5 bases, J lost 4 bases, and 11 bases lay in between. The CDR3 loop spans 13 amino acids. CDR3 amino acids: CASSLTWPTEAFF. The CDR3 DNA reads as TGTGCCAGCAGTCTGACCTGGCCCACTGAAGCTTTCTTT.

This clonotype appeared many times. The chain recombines TRBV29-1 with TRBJ2-1; 9 nucleotides match TRBD2. After removal of 4 bases from V and 0 bases from J, the junction contained 1 base not matched to a gene. The CDR3 loop spans 14 amino acids. Germline values: CDR1 SQVTM, CDR2 ANQGSEA. The CDR3, as DNA: TGCAGCGTTGGAGCGGGAGGCTCCTACAATGAGCAGTTCTTC. It is translated as CSVGAGGSYNEQFF.

This clonotype came up many times. The rearrangement links TRBV11-2 to TRBJ2-4; D tentatively fits TRBD1 or TRBD2 (6 bases each). The V end was cut by 5 bases, the J end by 9 bases, with 17 bases between. CDR1 and CDR2 (germline): SGHAT, FQNNGV. The CDR3 has 14 amino acids. The DNA for the CDR3 is TGTGCCAGCAGCCCCCCTGGGGGGCGCGGCATTCAGTACTTC. This translates into CASSPPGGRGIQYF.

Comment on this clonotype: This may be a read error: a much more frequent sequence differs by one nucleotide. The chain employs TRBV20-1 and TRBJ1-4, with D possibly being TRBD1 (5 bases). The CDR3 totals 16 residues. Per germline, CDR1 DFQATT and CDR2 SNEGSKA (reference sequence). CDR3: CCARDPRDGSFEKLFF. CDR3 coding DNA: TGCTGTGCTAGAGACCCGAGGGACGGCTCTTTTGAAAAACTGTTTTTT.

The chain has TRBV6-1 and TRBJ1-2; no firm D call. There are 14 residues in the CDR3. Germline loops: CDR1 MNHNS, CDR2 SASEGT. The V end lost 2 bases, the J end lost 4 bases, and 11 bases lay between the germline ends. As DNA, the CDR3 is TGTGCCAGCAGTGAACGGCAGGTGGGCTATGGCTACACCTTC. It encodes CASSERQVGYGYTF.

This clonotype has a count of ten or more. The V call is TRBV19, the J call TRBJ2-2; 7 nucleotides match TRBD2. The V gene's germline CDR1 is LNHDA and CDR2 SQIVND (reference sequence). V shed 2 bases, J shed 4 bases, and the junction held 7 bases outside the gene matches. This CDR3 region has 16 residues. CDR3 nucleotides: TGTGCCAGTAGTATAAGTCCGGGAGGTCCCACCGGGGAGCTGTTTTTT. Its protein product is CASSISPGGPTGELFF.